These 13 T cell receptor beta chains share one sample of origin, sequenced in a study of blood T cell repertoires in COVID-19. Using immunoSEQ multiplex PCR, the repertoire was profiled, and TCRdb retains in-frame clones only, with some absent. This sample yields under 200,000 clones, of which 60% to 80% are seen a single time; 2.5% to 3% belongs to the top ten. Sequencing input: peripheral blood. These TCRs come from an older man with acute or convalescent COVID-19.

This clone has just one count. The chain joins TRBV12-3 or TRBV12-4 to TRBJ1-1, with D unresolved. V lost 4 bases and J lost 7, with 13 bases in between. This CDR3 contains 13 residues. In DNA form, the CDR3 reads TGTGCCAGCAGTTCGGGAGTATCTTATGAAGCTTTCTTT. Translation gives CASSSGVSYEAFF.

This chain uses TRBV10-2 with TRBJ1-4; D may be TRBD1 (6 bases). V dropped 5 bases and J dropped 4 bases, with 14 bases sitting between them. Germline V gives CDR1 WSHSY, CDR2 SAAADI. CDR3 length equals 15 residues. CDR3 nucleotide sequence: TGCGCCAGCAGTCCCGTGCAAGGGGGTAATGAAAAACTGTTTTTT. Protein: CASSPVQGGNEKLFF.

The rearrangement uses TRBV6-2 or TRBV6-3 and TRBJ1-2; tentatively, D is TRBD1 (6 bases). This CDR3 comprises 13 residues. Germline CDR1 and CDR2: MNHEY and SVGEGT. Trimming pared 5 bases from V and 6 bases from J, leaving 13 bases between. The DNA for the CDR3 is TGTGCCAGCAGTCCACCAGGGGCAAATGGCTACACCTTC. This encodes CASSPPGANGYTF.

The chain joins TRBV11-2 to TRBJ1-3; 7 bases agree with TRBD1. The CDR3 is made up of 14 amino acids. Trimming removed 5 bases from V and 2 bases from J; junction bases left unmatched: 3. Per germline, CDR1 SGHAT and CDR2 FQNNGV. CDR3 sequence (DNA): TGTGCCAGCAGCCGGGACAGAGCTGGAAACACCATATATTTT. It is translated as CASSRDRAGNTIYF. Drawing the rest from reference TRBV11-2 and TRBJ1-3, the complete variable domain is EAGVAQSPRYKIIEKRQSVAFWCNPISGHATLYWYQQILGQGPKLLIQFQNNGVVDDSQLPKDRFSAERLKGVDSTLKIQPAKLEDSAVYLCASSRDRAGNTIYFGEGSWLTVV.

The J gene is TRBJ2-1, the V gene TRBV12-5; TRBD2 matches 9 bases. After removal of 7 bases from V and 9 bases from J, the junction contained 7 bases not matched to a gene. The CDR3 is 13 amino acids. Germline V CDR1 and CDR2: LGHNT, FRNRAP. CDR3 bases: TGTGCTAGTGCCCCACGAGCGGGGGGTGAGCAGTTCTTC. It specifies CASAPRAGGEQFF.

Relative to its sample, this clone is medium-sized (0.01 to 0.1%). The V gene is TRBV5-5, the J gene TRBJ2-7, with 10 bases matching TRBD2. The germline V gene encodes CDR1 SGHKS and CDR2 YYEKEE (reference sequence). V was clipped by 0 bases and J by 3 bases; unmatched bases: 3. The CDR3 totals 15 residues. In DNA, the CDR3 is TGTGCCAGCAGCTTGGGGACTAGCGGTATCTACGAGCAGTACTTC. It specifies CASSLGTSGIYEQYF. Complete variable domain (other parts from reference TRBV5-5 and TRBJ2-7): DAGVTQSPTHLIKTRGQQVTLRCSPISGHKSVSWYQQVLGQGPQFIFQYYEKEERGRGNFPDRFSARQFPNYSSELNVNALLLGDSALYLCASSLGTSGIYEQYFGPGTRLTVT.

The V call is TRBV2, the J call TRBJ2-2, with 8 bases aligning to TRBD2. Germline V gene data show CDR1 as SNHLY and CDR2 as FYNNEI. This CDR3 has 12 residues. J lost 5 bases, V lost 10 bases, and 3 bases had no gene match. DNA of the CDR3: TGTGCCACAGCGGGAGTTACCGGGGAGCTGTTTTTT. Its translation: CATAGVTGELFF.

The CDR3 region is CASSLVDSPQETQYF. The CDR3 region has the DNA TGTGCCAGCAGCTTAGTTGATAGCCCCCAAGAGACCCAGTACTTC. The chain uses TRBV7-2 and TRBJ2-5; D gene ambiguous. Germline lookup yields CDR1 SGHTA and CDR2 FQGNSA. V lost 1 base, J lost 1 base, and 10 bases lay in between. The CDR3 loop spans 15 amino acids.

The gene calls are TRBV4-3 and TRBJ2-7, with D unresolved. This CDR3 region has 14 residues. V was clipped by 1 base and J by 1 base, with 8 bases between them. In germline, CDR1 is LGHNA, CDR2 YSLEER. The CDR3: CASSQAAGSYEQYF. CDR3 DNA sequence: TGCGCCAGCAGCCAAGCCGCCGGGTCCTACGAGCAGTACTTC.

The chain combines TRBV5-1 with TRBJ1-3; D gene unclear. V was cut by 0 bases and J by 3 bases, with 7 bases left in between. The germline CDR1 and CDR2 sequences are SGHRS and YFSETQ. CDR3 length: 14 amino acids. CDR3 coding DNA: TGCGCCAGCAGCTTGGCCGGGGTTGGAAACACCATATATTTT. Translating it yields CASSLAGVGNTIYF.

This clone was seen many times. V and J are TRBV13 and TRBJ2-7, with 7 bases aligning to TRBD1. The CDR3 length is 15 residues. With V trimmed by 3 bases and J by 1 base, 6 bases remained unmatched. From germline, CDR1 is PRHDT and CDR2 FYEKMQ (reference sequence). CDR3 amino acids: CASSFTPGQSYEQYF. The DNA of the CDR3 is TGTGCCAGCAGCTTTACCCCGGGACAGTCCTACGAGCAGTACTTC.

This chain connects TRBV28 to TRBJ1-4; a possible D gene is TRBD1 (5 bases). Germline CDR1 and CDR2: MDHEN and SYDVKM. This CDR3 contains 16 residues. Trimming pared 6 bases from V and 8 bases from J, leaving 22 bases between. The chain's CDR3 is CASRTLGGTPGEKLFF. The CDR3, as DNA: TGTGCCAGCAGAACCCTCGGGGGGACTCCAGGGGAAAAACTGTTTTTT. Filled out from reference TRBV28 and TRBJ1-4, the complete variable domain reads DVKVTQSSRYLVKRTGEKVFLECVQDMDHENMFWYRQDPGLGLRLIYFSYDVKMKEKGDIPEGYSVSREKKERFSLILESASTNQTSMYLCASRTLGGTPGEKLFFGSGTQLSVL.

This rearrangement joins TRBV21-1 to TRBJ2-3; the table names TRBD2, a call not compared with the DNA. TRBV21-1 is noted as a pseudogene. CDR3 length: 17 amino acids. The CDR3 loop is CASSATITSGGGDTQYF. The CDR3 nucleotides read TGTGCCAGCAGCGCAACTATAACTAGCGGAGGGGGGGATACGCAGTATTTT.